This T cell receptor (beta chain) was sequenced during a study of shared clonotypes between healthy human individuals (dated by TCRdb to the early 2020s). Some background on the complete study: A few men and a couple of women, aged 18 to 49 years, made up the cohort. For each donor, three plates each were used for CD4 naive and CD4 memory, two plates were used for CD8 naive, and one plate was used for CD8 memory. To increase sequencing depth and limit assay-specific biases, different laboratories used diverse techniques to prepare libraries and sequence TCR repertoires. Blood TCR repertoires of roughly 5 healthy adults were deeply sequenced to estimate repertoire size and the extent of clonotype sharing between individuals. Per donor, leukapheresis produced somewhere between about 0.85 and 9.5 billion PBMCs.

For the CD8 naive samples, CD45RO-negative cells were positively selected for CCR7, yielding a CD45RA+CCR7+ population from which TemRA cells were excluded. Healthy HIV-negative adults with no recently reported acute infections or vaccinations were included as donors. Only Caucasian adults living in Nashville, Tennessee, USA were represented among the donors. Blood was obtained by leukapheresis, after which PBMCs were separated by Ficoll-Histopaque density gradient centrifugation and cryopreserved in liquid nitrogen vapor phase. Analytical flow cytometry was used to check the purity and quantity of each magnetically sorted T cell population. Genomic DNA was isolated from every sorted fraction and measured by UV absorbance on a Nanodrop 2000c. As for this clone: There is no known antigen for this receptor. Base qualities were left out, and no much larger clone turns up one base away.

Based on the germline V gene (reference sequence), the CDR1 and CDR2 sequences are LNHNV and YYDKDF. From its cysteine to its phenylalanine, the CDR3 spans 14 amino acids. Only CDR3 DNA is held: 42 bases, read in frame from base 1. The junction carries 14 bases between V and J, which are trimmed by 7 bases and 4 bases respectively. Using the deep immunoSEQ assay, multiplex PCR amplified TCR CDR3 regions from genomic DNA. Extracted genomic DNA from each cell subset was distributed evenly across all wells of several immunoSEQ 96-well plates, and each plate was treated as a replicate. For sorted subsets, about 210 ng of genomic DNA, equivalent to around 29,000 T cell genomes, went into each replicate PCR. Purified libraries were quantified with a Qubit 3.0 fluorometer, sized on a Bioanalyzer 2100, and re-quantified with the KAPA Library Quantification kit. A separate single-read 150-cycle Illumina NextSeq 550 flow cell was used to sequence each immunoSEQ 96-well plate. Under the source paper's analysis protocol: Because only junctional sequences without quality scores were contained in the immunoSEQ output, filtering matching that applied to full-length reads could not be performed. Sequences were annotated with PyIR, a Python wrapper for IgBLAST v1.9, and V/J genes and CDR3 were assigned using IMGT germline references. Reads with weak V/J assignments (E-value above 1e-6), missing CDR3, stop codons, out-of-frame junctions, or ambiguous translated residues were removed. V3J clonotypes were defined as sequences sharing the same inferred V gene, J gene, and CDR3 amino acid sequence. The percentage overlap between two repertoires was calculated by dividing the number of shared unique clonotypes by the size of the smaller repertoire. Repertoire richness was assessed with RTK rarefaction, the Chao1 estimator, and Recon v2.1 estimates of unobserved clonotypes. Generation probabilities were computed with OLGA for all TCRbeta clonotypes obtained by the gDNA method from several donors. What TCRdb holds here is the immuneACCESS table cut down to in-frame rearrangements. Part of the clones is not present; checked against another copy, under half of the missing clones reflect an unresolved V gene, and the others are unexplained. The DNA was the basis for D and trimming; V, J and clone size are from that table. Recorded for this sample are about 1,800,000 clones; about 95% of them occurred a single time. The top ten constitute approximately 1.2% of the sample.

Overall results and qualifications from the work: Sharing across several donors was observed for about 4.8% of naive CD4, less than 4% of naive CD8, roughly 2.3% of memory CD4, and roughly 0.4% of memory CD8 clonotypes. Sampling was restricted to blood, and TCR repertoires in tissues likely differ from the TCR repertoires found in blood. Compared with non-shared clonotypes, clonotypes shared by all four sorted-subset donors had higher generation probabilities. Naive subsets generally had larger estimated clonotype richness than memory subsets did. Even with the large sequencing depth, rarefaction of the sorted-subset datasets indicated that sequencing was incomplete. Because the study included a small number of donors, the genetic and exposure-history diversity represented was limited. Pairwise subsampling led to the expectation that sequencing depth would affect the degree of clonotype sharing among donors.

The V and J genes are TRBV15 and TRBJ2-1; perhaps TRBD1 is the D gene, with 5 bases matching. The sequenced sample was naive CD8+ T cells sorted from blood. According to the study, the label for this sample's cell subset or site signals: CD45RA+CCR7+. The clonotype was recovered from a young man in good health. The sequenced DNA: TGTGCCACCAATACAGGTCCCTCGTACAATGAGCAGTTCTTC. Its protein is CATNTGPSYNEQFF.